The 8 T cell receptor beta chains below come from one sample, sequenced in a study of T cells in localized non-small cell lung cancer. Sequencing used immunoSEQ multiplex PCR; TCRdb keeps in-frame clones, though not all of them. The table lists over 3,500 clones, less than 40% of them singletons. The starting material was lung tumor tissue, obtained before any cancer treatment. The receptors shown here come from a male donor aged 60 or over with stage I lung adenocarcinoma.

This clone was found a few times. The J gene is TRBJ1-5, the V gene TRBV11-3, with 7 nucleotides matching TRBD1. The CDR3 is 15 residues long. The ends lost 5 bases at V and 1 base at J; junction bases unmatched: 5. The germline V gene encodes CDR1 SGHNT and CDR2 YENEEA. CDR3 amino acids: CASSQSRGSNQPQHF. For the CDR3, the DNA is TGTGCCAGCAGCCAGTCCAGGGGGAGCAATCAGCCCCAGCATTTT.

This clone is deemed medium-sized. This sequence joins TRBV11-3 and TRBJ2-7; a weak D match, TRBD1 (6 bases). The CDR3 is 15 residues long. The ends were cut back, 1 base at V and 0 bases at J, with 10 bases in the middle. Per germline, CDR1 SGHNT and CDR2 YENEEA. The DNA of the CDR3 is TGTGCCAGCAGCTTAGTTGGGGGCAGCTCCTACGAGCAGTACTTC. This gives the protein CASSLVGGSSYEQYF.

This chain connects TRBV11-3 to TRBJ2-1; tentative D call: TRBD2 (5 bases). V lost 4 bases, J lost 2 bases, and 15 bases lay in between. CDR3 length: 16 residues. Germline CDR1 and CDR2: SGHNT and YENEEA. This chain's CDR3 is CASSSPSDGAYNEQFF. The CDR3 region has the DNA TGTGCCAGCAGCTCACCGAGCGACGGGGCCTACAATGAGCAGTTCTTC.

This clone is categorized as medium-sized. V gene TRBV6-1 combines with J gene TRBJ1-2, with D perhaps matching TRBD1 (6 bases). Germline V gene lookup returns CDR1 MNHNS and CDR2 SASEGT. V was clipped by 0 bases and J by 7 bases, with 15 bases between them. The CDR3 consists of 15 residues. CDR3 protein: CASSEALTGLRGYTF. In DNA, the CDR3 is TGTGCCAGCAGTGAAGCGCTTACAGGGCTCCGTGGCTACACCTTC.

In this sample, this clone turned up a few times. The chain combines TRBV11-3 with TRBJ2-7; perhaps TRBD1 as D (9 bases). The CDR3 length is 15 residues. Trimming removed 6 bases from V and 6 bases from J, with 21 bases in between. Germline lookup yields CDR1 SGHNT and CDR2 YENEEA. The CDR3 nucleotides are TGTGCCAGCAGTCACGGACAGGGGACTAGACGCGAGCAGTACTTC. Translation: CASSHGQGTRREQYF.

In this sample, this clone turned up a few times. This chain connects TRBV12-2 to TRBJ2-2. TRBV12-2 is a pseudogene. This CDR3 comprises 16 residues. The CDR3 region is CACSGDPALPTGELFF. The CDR3 DNA follows: TGTGCCTGTTCCGGGGACCCAGCCTTACCGACCGGGGAGCTGTTTTTT.

J is TRBJ2-2 and V is TRBV11-3; TRBD1 agrees at 8 bases. CDR3 size: 17 residues. V lost 5 bases to trimming and J lost 0 bases; unmatched junction nucleotides: 8. Germline V gives CDR1 SGHNT, CDR2 YENEEA. The CDR3 nucleotides read TGTGCCAGCAGCATACCACCGGACAGGGCGAACACCGGGGAGCTGTTTTTT. This encodes CASSIPPDRANTGELFF.

In this sample, this clone turned up a few times. The chain recombines TRBV9 with TRBJ2-6; no clear D. The CDR3 loop spans 15 amino acids. Looked up from germline, CDR1 is SGDLS and CDR2 is YYNGEE. Trimming took off 3 bases at V and 1 base at J, with 8 bases between the two ends. DNA for the CDR3: TGTGCCAGCAGCGGCCCTAGTTCTGGGGCCAACGTCCTGACTTTC. Amino acids: CASSGPSSGANVLTF.